These T cell receptor beta chains were read from a single sample in a study of blood T cell repertoires in COVID-19. Method: immunoSEQ multiplex PCR; TCRdb's copy keeps in-frame clones and lacks some. The sample has around 290,000 clones; approximately 86% are singletons. The sample was peripheral blood. Receptor source: a woman aged 70-85 years with COVID-19, enrolled during active disease. CDR3s include the opening cysteine and the closing phenylalanine or tryptophan. D genes are given only for firm matches. Expanded clones get a size class; other rows say once, few or many, or leave the size out.

J gene: TRBJ1-2
clone size: -
D gene: TRBD1
V gene: TRBV2
CDR3 protein: CASKTGGNYGYTF
CDR3 DNA: TGTGCCAGCAAAACAGGGGGGAATTATGGCTACACCTTC

J gene: TRBJ1-1
clone size: -
D gene: TRBD1
V gene: TRBV18
CDR3 protein: CASSPARTGDVIRYTEAFF
CDR3 DNA: TGTGCCAGCTCACCAGCCCGGACAGGGGACGTCATCCGATACACTGAAGCTTTCTTT

J gene: TRBJ1-1
clone size: few
D gene: -
V gene: TRBV10-1
CDR3 protein: CASSGQAGTEAFF
CDR3 DNA: TGCGCCAGCAGCGGACAAGCCGGCACTGAAGCTTTCTTT

J gene: TRBJ2-3
clone size: -
D gene: TRBD2
V gene: TRBV24-1
CDR3 protein: CATSDRTSGGVTDTQYF
CDR3 DNA: TGTGCCACCAGTGACAGGACTAGCGGGGGCGTCACAGATACGCAGTATTTT

J gene: TRBJ1-6
clone size: -
D gene: -
V gene: TRBV5-1
CDR3 protein: CASSLEYSDNSPLHF
CDR3 DNA: TGCGCCAGCAGCTTGGAGTATTCAGATAATTCACCCCTCCACTTT

J gene: TRBJ2-7
clone size: few
D gene: TRBD1
V gene: TRBV30
CDR3 protein: CAWSLTGRYSYEQYF
CDR3 DNA: TGTGCCTGGAGTTTGACAGGGAGATACTCCTACGAGCAGTACTTC

J gene: TRBJ1-6
clone size: -
D gene: -
V gene: TRBV10-3
CDR3 protein: CAISPEGSAYNSPLHF
CDR3 DNA: TGTGCCATCAGCCCCGAGGGCTCGGCCTATAATTCACCCCTCCACTTT

J gene: TRBJ2-2
clone size: -
D gene: -
V gene: TRBV7-9
CDR3 protein: CALEGAASVTGELFF
CDR3 DNA: TGTGCCCTTGAAGGGGCCGCATCGGTCACCGGGGAGCTGTTTTTT

J gene: TRBJ2-7
clone size: -
D gene: -
V gene: TRBV30
CDR3 protein: CAWTGLREQYF
CDR3 DNA: TGTGCCTGGACAGGGTTAAGGGAGCAGTACTTC

J gene: TRBJ2-2
clone size: -
D gene: TRBD2
V gene: TRBV27
CDR3 protein: CASSLDGRGGPVTGELFF
CDR3 DNA: TGTGCCAGCAGTTTAGACGGGCGGGGGGGCCCGGTCACCGGGGAGCTGTTTTTT

J gene: TRBJ1-4
clone size: -
D gene: -
V gene: TRBV21-1
CDR3 protein: CASSNMGQGNEKLFF
CDR3 DNA: TGTGCCAGCAGCAATATGGGACAGGGTAATGAAAAACTGTTTTTT

J gene: TRBJ2-5
clone size: -
D gene: TRBD2
V gene: TRBV6-2/TRBV6-3
CDR3 protein: CASSSLAGGLETQYF
CDR3 DNA: TGTGCCAGCAGCTCACTAGCGGGGGGGCTCGAGACCCAGTACTTC

J gene: TRBJ2-7
clone size: -
D gene: -
V gene: TRBV9
CDR3 protein: CASSVTGTYEQYF
CDR3 DNA: TGTGCCAGCAGCGTTACAGGGACCTACGAGCAGTACTTC

J gene: TRBJ1-5
clone size: -
D gene: -
V gene: TRBV7-9
CDR3 protein: CASSQGSNQPQHF
CDR3 DNA: TGTGCCAGCAGCCAGGGGAGCAATCAGCCCCAGCATTTT

J gene: TRBJ1-5
clone size: -
D gene: -
V gene: TRBV6-5
CDR3 protein: CASSPSTSSQPQHF
CDR3 DNA: TGTGCCAGCAGTCCTTCTACCTCTAGTCAGCCCCAGCATTTT

J gene: TRBJ2-6
clone size: -
D gene: TRBD2
V gene: TRBV15
CDR3 protein: CATSRGPWGGISGANVLTF
CDR3 DNA: TGTGCCACCAGCAGAGGCCCATGGGGGGGGATATCTGGGGCCAACGTCCTGACTTTC

J gene: TRBJ2-7
clone size: -
D gene: TRBD1
V gene: TRBV5-1
CDR3 protein: CASSLPGQGFPTSSYEQYF
CDR3 DNA: TGCGCCAGCAGCCTACCGGGACAGGGGTTCCCCACAAGCTCCTACGAGCAGTACTTC

J gene: TRBJ2-3
clone size: -
D gene: -
V gene: TRBV18
CDR3 protein: CASSPLGGRPDTQYF
CDR3 DNA: TGTGCCAGCTCACCCCTAGGAGGGAGACCAGATACGCAGTATTTT

J gene: TRBJ2-3
clone size: once
D gene: TRBD1
V gene: TRBV7-3
CDR3 protein: CASSPQTGGTDTQYF
CDR3 DNA: TGTGCCAGCAGCCCGCAGACAGGGGGCACAGATACGCAGTATTTT

J gene: TRBJ2-5
clone size: -
D gene: TRBD2
V gene: TRBV2
CDR3 protein: CASSDGLAGTGETQYF
CDR3 DNA: TGTGCCAGCAGTGATGGTCTAGCGGGTACAGGGGAGACCCAGTACTTC

J gene: TRBJ2-5
clone size: -
D gene: -
V gene: TRBV30
CDR3 protein: CAWNYFGLQETQYF
CDR3 DNA: TGTGCCTGGAACTATTTTGGCCTCCAAGAGACCCAGTACTTC

J gene: TRBJ2-3
clone size: once
D gene: -
V gene: TRBV5-8
CDR3 protein: CASSATGPTDTQYF
CDR3 DNA: TGTGCCAGCAGCGCGACAGGTCCCACAGATACGCAGTATTTT

J gene: TRBJ2-7
clone size: -
D gene: TRBD1
V gene: TRBV5-4
CDR3 protein: CASSGGQATTYEQYF
CDR3 DNA: TGTGCCAGCAGCGGGGGACAGGCGACTACCTACGAGCAGTACTTC

J gene: TRBJ2-1
clone size: -
D gene: -
V gene: TRBV5-4
CDR3 protein: CASSQRISAGNEQFF
CDR3 DNA: TGTGCCAGCAGCCAGAGGATTTCAGCCGGGAATGAGCAGTTCTTC

J gene: TRBJ1-2
clone size: -
D gene: -
V gene: TRBV7-2
CDR3 protein: CASSLEAGVGYTF
CDR3 DNA: TGTGCCAGCAGCTTAGAGGCCGGGGTCGGCTACACCTTC

J gene: TRBJ2-2
clone size: once
D gene: -
V gene: TRBV10-1
CDR3 protein: CASRRQFDTGELFF
CDR3 DNA: TGCGCCAGCAGAAGACAGTTCGACACCGGGGAGCTGTTTTTT

J gene: TRBJ1-2
clone size: -
D gene: TRBD1
V gene: TRBV9
CDR3 protein: CASSVDTGAYGYTF
CDR3 DNA: TGTGCCAGCAGCGTAGACACAGGGGCCTATGGCTACACCTTC

J gene: TRBJ1-3
clone size: -
D gene: TRBD1
V gene: TRBV19
CDR3 protein: CASSTGGNTIYF
CDR3 DNA: TGTGCCAGCTCGACAGGGGGAAACACCATATATTTT

J gene: TRBJ2-7
clone size: -
D gene: TRBD2
V gene: TRBV6-5
CDR3 protein: CASSYSGLAVNEQYF
CDR3 DNA: TGTGCCAGCAGTTACTCGGGACTAGCGGTGAATGAGCAGTACTTC

J gene: TRBJ1-2
clone size: -
D gene: TRBD1
V gene: TRBV5-1
CDR3 protein: CASSRGTENGYTF
CDR3 DNA: TGCGCCAGCAGCCGAGGGACAGAGAATGGCTACACCTTC

J gene: TRBJ2-1
clone size: -
D gene: TRBD2
V gene: TRBV9
CDR3 protein: CASRDGGTGNEQFF
CDR3 DNA: TGTGCCAGCAGAGACGGGGGGACCGGCAATGAGCAGTTCTTC

J gene: TRBJ2-7
clone size: once
D gene: TRBD2
V gene: TRBV5-4
CDR3 protein: CASSFLAGGPEEQYF
CDR3 DNA: TGTGCCAGCAGCTTTCTAGCGGGGGGGCCGGAAGAGCAGTACTTC

J gene: TRBJ2-7
clone size: -
D gene: TRBD2
V gene: TRBV6-5
CDR3 protein: CASSYSTGLGGYEQYF
CDR3 DNA: TGTGCCAGCAGTTACTCTACGGGACTAGGGGGCTACGAGCAGTACTTC

J gene: TRBJ2-2
clone size: -
D gene: -
V gene: TRBV5-1
CDR3 protein: CASSLDGRGIRTGELFF
CDR3 DNA: TGCGCCAGCAGCTTGGACGGTCGGGGAATCCGCACCGGGGAGCTGTTTTTT

J gene: TRBJ1-6
clone size: -
D gene: -
V gene: TRBV2
CDR3 protein: CASSEALNSPLHF
CDR3 DNA: TGTGCCAGCAGTGAAGCCTTAAATTCACCCCTCCACTTT

J gene: TRBJ1-3
clone size: -
D gene: TRBD1
V gene: TRBV5-6
CDR3 protein: CASSPWGQGNTIYF
CDR3 DNA: TGTGCCAGCAGCCCCTGGGGACAGGGAAACACCATATATTTT